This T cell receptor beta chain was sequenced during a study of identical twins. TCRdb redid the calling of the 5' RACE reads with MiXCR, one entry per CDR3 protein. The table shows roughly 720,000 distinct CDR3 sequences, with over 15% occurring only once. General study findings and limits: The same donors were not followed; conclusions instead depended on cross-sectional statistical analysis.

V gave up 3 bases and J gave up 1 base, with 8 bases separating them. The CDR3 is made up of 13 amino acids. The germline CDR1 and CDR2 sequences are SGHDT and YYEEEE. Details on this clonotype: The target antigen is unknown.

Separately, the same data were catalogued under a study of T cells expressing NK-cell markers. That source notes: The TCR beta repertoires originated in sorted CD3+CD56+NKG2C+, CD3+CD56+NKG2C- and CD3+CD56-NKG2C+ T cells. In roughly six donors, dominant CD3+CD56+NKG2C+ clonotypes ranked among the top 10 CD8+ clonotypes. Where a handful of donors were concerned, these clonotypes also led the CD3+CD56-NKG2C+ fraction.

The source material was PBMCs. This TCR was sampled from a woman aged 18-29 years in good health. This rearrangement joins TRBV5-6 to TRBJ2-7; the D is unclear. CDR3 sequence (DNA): TGTGCCAGCAGCTACGGGCTATCCTACGAGCAGTACTTC. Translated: CASSYGLSYEQYF.